This T cell receptor (beta chain) was obtained from a study of blood T cell repertoires in COVID-19. On the study more broadly: From the United States, Italy and Spain came samples of acute and convalescent COVID-19. PBMCs, B-cell-depleted T cells, or T cells were the source of the cDNA or gDNA that made up the material.

Only in-frame clones appear in the TCRdb table, and some are missing; sequencing was by immunoSEQ multiplex PCR. The table includes 200,000 to 250,000 clones, around nine tenths detected once. Germline values: CDR1 LNHDA, CDR2 SQIVND (reference sequence). The V and J ends lost 7 bases and 8 bases, in that order; junction bases with no gene match: 20. CDR3 size: 18 residues. The sample consisted of peripheral blood. The rearrangement links TRBV19 to TRBJ2-2, with 9 nucleotides matching TRBD2. This TCR came from a man aged 50 to 59 with COVID-19, enrolled during active disease. The CDR3 sequence: CASIPAAGTSFAGGELFF. The CDR3 DNA reads as TGTGCCAGTATCCCGGCAGCCGGGACTAGCTTCGCAGGGGGGGAGCTGTTTTTT.